This T cell receptor (beta chain) came from a study of blood T cell repertoires in COVID-19. This clone was detected only a few times. Germline V gives CDR1 PRHDT, CDR2 FYEKMQ (reference sequence). V dropped 6 bases and J dropped 3; count of bases not matched to a gene: 7. The CDR3 consists of 16 residues. Per the study methods: Amplified reference gene primers provided the basis for estimating nucleated cell counts. Using immunoSEQ multiplex PCR, the repertoire was profiled, and TCRdb retains in-frame clones only, with some absent. D and trimming come from the DNA, and the V and J calls and clone size come from that table. This sample has over 200,000 clones, with around four fifths found just once.

This chain links TRBV13 with TRBJ2-6, with 8 bases identical to TRBD2. Sequencing used peripheral blood. The clonotype originates from a woman of 80 years or more with active or convalescent COVID-19. CDR3 region: CASSPGGGRGANVLTF. The CDR3 bases are TGTGCCAGCAGTCCCGGCGGGGGGCGTGGGGCCAACGTCCTGACTTTC. Together with reference TRBV13 and TRBJ2-6, the CDR3 gives the full variable domain: AAGVIQSPRHLIKEKRETATLKCYPIPRHDTVYWYQQGPGQDPQFLISFYEKMQSDKGSIPDRFSAQQFSDYHSELNMSSLELGDSALYFCASSPGGGRGANVLTFGAGSRLTVL.